This T cell receptor beta chain stems from a study of T cell changes during pregnancy in multiple sclerosis. CDR1 and CDR2 (germline): SGHRS, YFSETQ. The length of the CDR3 is 18 residues. With 2 bases clipped from V and 3 bases from J, the junction kept 8 bases outside the gene matches. Data came from immunoSEQ multiplex PCR; TCRdb stores just in-frame clones and leaves some out. Of 55,000 to 85,000 clones in the sample, 90% were seen once. This receptor was obtained from a female donor with multiple sclerosis, enrolled in a pregnancy study. The J gene is TRBJ2-7, the V gene TRBV5-1; 16 bases agree with TRBD2. The sample consisted of peripheral blood, taken in the third trimester of pregnancy. The CDR3 region has the DNA TGCGCCAGCAGCTTCGGGACTAGCGGGAGGGCCTTCCGCTACGAGCAGTACTTC. Translation gives CASSFGTSGRAFRYEQYF. Full variable domain (rest looked up from reference TRBV5-1 and TRBJ2-7): KAGVTQTPRYLIKTRGQQVTLSCSPISGHRSVSWYQQTPGQGLQFLFEYFSETQRNKGNFPGRFSGRQFSNSRSEMNVSTLELGDSALYLCASSFGTSGRAFRYEQYFGPGTRLTVT.